This T cell receptor beta chain derives from a study of CD8+ T cells in alopecia areata (dated by TCRdb to the late 2010s). For the wider study: The study used high-throughput TCRbeta sequencing to examine T cell clonal expansion in alopecia areata, in both the C3H/HeJ mouse model and human patients. In humans, TCRbeta sequencing was performed on scalp tissue and on sorted CD4+ and CD8+ peripheral blood T cells from healthy controls and from patients with patchy or totalis/universalis alopecia areata. Scalp clonality was compared across normal scalp (n=4), patchy alopecia areata scalp (n=8), and alopecia totalis/universalis scalp (n=8). RNA was extracted with the PAXgene miRNA kit for fixed scalp, the miRNeasy kit for PBMCs, and the RNeasy kit for mouse skin. immunoSEQ multiplex PCR using 35 Vbeta forward primers and 13 Jbeta reverse primers was used to amplify TCRbeta CDR3 regions. What the authors observed across the whole study: Resident alphabeta T cells in normal human skin are also sequenced, complicating scalp TCR repertoire analysis, unlike mouse skin dominated by gammadelta T cells. Higher clonality and more expanded CD8+ clones were observed in lesional scalp than in normal scalp, particularly in alopecia totalis/universalis, a finding suggestive of antigenic drive. Compared with mice, TCR sequences shared between patients were less clear, possibly partly because of HLA diversity across the patient population.

The library was built by means of the immunoSEQ multiplex PCR assay. RNA was extracted from all samples and reverse transcribed into cDNA, which served as template for TCR sequencing. First-strand cDNA was synthesized with SuperScript III using a 2:1 mix of oligo-dT and random hexamers. A synthetic immune receptor repertoire was used to gauge amplification bias, and whatever bias remained was removed computationally. The original pipeline was this. Raw reads were preprocessed to remove errors, and CDR3 was defined by IMGT conventions from the conserved cysteine to phenylalanine. To get clonality, Shannon entropy was normalized by log2 of the number of productive unique TCRs and the result was subtracted from 1. Whether each scalp clone was CD4 or CD8 was inferred by checking scalp TCRbeta sequences against the CD4 and CD8 repertoires from sorted blood. TCRdb stores this immuneACCESS table with in-frame sequences only. Part of the clones is absent; in the studies checked, under half of the shortfall reflects unresolved V genes, and no reason is known for the rest. V, J and clone size derive from that table, while D and trimming were established from the DNA sequence. Present in this sample are about 150,000 clones, around 54% of which were seen just once. The ten largest make up under 5.5% of the sample.

PBMCs were isolated by density centrifugation and stained for CD3, CD4 and CD8, and CD4+ and CD8+ T cells were sorted on a FACSAria. Scalp biopsies and blood samples were provided by unaffected controls. This clone is judged medium-sized (0.01 to 0.1%). Its cognate antigen has yet to be identified. Base qualities were left out, and no much larger clone turns up one base away. The sequenced sample consisted of CD4+ T cells sorted from blood. The source is a human donor in good health.

The encoded CDR3 is CASSLRDEQYF. The DNA reads TGCGCCAGCAGCTTGCGGGACGAGCAGTACTTC. This chain is built from TRBV5-1 and TRBJ2-7; confidence is insufficient to name the D gene. Trimming removed 1 base from V and 5 bases from J, leaving 4 bases between the germline ends. The germline V gene sets CDR1 to SGHRS and CDR2 to YFSETQ. The CDR3 goes from the cysteine to the phenylalanine over 11 residues. Just CDR3 DNA is preserved here, 33 bases in frame from base 1. Reference TRBV5-1 and TRBJ2-7 genes cover what lies past the CDR3, so the full variable domain is KAGVTQTPRYLIKTRGQQVTLSCSPISGHRSVSWYQQTPGQGLQFLFEYFSETQRNKGNFPGRFSGRQFSNSRSEMNVSTLELGDSALYLCASSLRDEQYFGPGTRLTVT.